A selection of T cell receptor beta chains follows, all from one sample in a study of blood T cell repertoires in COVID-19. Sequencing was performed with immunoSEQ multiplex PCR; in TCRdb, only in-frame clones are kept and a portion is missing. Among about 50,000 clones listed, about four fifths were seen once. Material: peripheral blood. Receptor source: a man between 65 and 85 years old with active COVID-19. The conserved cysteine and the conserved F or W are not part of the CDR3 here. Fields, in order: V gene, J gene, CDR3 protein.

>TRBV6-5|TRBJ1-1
ASSYLGRANTEAF
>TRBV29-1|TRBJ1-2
SGQGADGYT
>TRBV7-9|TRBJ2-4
ASSLPDRAKNIQY
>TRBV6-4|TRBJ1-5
ASSTEPGSNQPQH
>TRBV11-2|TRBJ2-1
ASSLEWTGYNEQF
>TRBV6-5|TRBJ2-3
ASREGMGTDTQY
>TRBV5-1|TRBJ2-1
ASSIRTSDDEQF
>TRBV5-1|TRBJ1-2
ASSLDRGDLVGYT
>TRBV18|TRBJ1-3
ASSPPLREGNTIY
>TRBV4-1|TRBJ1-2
ASSQVPGQHYGYT
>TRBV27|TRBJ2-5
ASSTHQGDWTSGGSGTQY
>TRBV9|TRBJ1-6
ASSAARGDSPLH
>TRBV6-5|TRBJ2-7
ASSYSGTGNSYEQY
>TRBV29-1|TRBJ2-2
SVRSGTGVTGELF
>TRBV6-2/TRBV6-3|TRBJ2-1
ASSYLAPHGEQF
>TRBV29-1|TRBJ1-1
SVETGLTNTEAF
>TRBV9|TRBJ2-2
ASSIGTSGGTGELF
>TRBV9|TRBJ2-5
ASSTRQGRTQY
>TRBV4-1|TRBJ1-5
ASSHGTGGGNQPQH
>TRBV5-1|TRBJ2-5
ASSRTGFGETQY
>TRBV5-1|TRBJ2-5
ASRPGTGGETQY
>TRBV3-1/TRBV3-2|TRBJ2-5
ASSRRSLSFSETQY
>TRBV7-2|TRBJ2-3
ASSFGAGGLTDTQY
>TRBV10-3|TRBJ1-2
AISEPTLDRGNYGYT
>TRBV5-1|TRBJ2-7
ASSPRLAGKGEQY
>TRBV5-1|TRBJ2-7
ASSLGQSSYEQY
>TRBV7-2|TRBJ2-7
ASSRGGTGVDEQY
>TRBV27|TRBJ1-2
ASRGGYGYT
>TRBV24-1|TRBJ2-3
ATRDAQGKTDTQY
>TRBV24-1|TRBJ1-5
ATSDSGQAHTQH
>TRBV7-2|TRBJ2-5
ASSVRQGAGETQY
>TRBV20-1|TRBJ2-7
SASRQVDYEQY
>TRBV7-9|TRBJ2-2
ASSTTSAGELF
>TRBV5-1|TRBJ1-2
ASSDDIRTGDYGYT
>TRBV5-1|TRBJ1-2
ASSFGLTNYGYT
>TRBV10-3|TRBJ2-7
AISGGDRGFSSYEQY
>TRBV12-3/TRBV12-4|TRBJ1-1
ASSLRGTGGAF
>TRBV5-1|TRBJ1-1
ASSSLQAGDTEAF
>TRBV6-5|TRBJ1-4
ASRTGWGKNEKLF
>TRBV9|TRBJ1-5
ASSVGEDTGSYQPQH
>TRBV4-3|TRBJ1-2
ASSQDTGGGGYT
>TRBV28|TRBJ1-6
ASSFGTGLFSPLH
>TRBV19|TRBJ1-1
ATVDRENTEAF
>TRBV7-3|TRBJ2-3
ASSLMGLAADTQY
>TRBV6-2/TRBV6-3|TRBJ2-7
ASSFAYEQY